This TCR beta chain comes out of a study of blood T cells in healthy people across ages. Points from the study as a whole: When set beside aged donors, long-lived donors presented more naive CD4+ cells and higher diversity. CMV infection status of these donors was not known. As age increased, TCR beta diversity per million T cells fell in a roughly linear fashion.

Next came a second PCR, run for about 7 to 12 cycles, which used a sample-barcoded 5' primer along with a J-beta primer mix. TCRdb analysed the 5' RACE reads with MiXCR anew, one entry per CDR3 protein. The sample has about a million distinct CDR3 sequences, about 48% seen once. This CDR3 comprises 15 residues. Trimming pared 3 bases from V and 4 bases from J, leaving 13 bases between. Germline V lookup: CDR1 MGHRA, CDR2 YSYEKL. Isolated PBMCs totaled at least 7 million in each sample. About this clonotype itself: Its antigen is not identified.

What was sequenced was blood. The rearrangement uses TRBV4-1 and TRBJ1-5, with D possibly being TRBD1 (6 bases). This TCR derives from a man younger than 40 in good health. CDR3 protein: CASSQVDRTNQPQHF. CDR3 DNA sequence: TGCGCCAGCAGCCAGGTCGACAGGACAAATCAGCCCCAGCATTTT.